This T cell receptor beta chain was recorded in a study of blood T cell repertoires in COVID-19. As for the study in general: Symptom resolution, clearance, or two negative PCRs marked donors in Cohort 3 as recovered. Sample material is recorded as cDNA or gDNA derived from T cells, B-cell-depleted T cells, or PBMCs.

Using immunoSEQ multiplex PCR, the repertoire was profiled, and TCRdb retains in-frame clones only, with some absent. This sample has hundreds of thousands of clones, with 88% found just once. Trimming removed 0 bases at V and 6 bases at J, with 11 bases between. CDR3 length equals 14 residues. Germline V CDR1 and CDR2: MNHNY, SVGAGI (reference sequence). Participant ages covered roughly 18 to 89 years across around 25 US areas. Allocation to cohorts depended on clinical history reported by the participants. The chain couples TRBV6-6 to TRBJ2-5; D is possibly TRBD1 (6 bases). The TCR originated in a woman in her sixties in a cohort exposed to, infected with or recovered from COVID-19 (not recorded which). The sequencing input was PBMCs or T cells enriched from blood (not recorded which). The CDR3 bases are TGTGCCAGCAGTTACTCGGACAGTCCCCAGACCCAGTACTTC. Translating gives CASSYSDSPQTQYF.